The rows below give T cell receptor beta chains drawn from one sample of a study of neoadjuvant anti-PD-1 for oral cavity cancer. Here immunoSEQ multiplex PCR was the method, and the copy in TCRdb shows in-frame clones only, minus some. The sample yields tens of thousands of clones, around 88% seen once. The specimen comprised PBMCs, sampled before nivolumab (anti-PD-1) treatment. These receptors were collected from a person between 35 and 79 years old with oral cavity squamous cell carcinoma. The CDR3 runs from the conserved cysteine through the conserved F or W. Each record gives: CDR3 DNA, CDR3 protein, D gene, clone size, V gene, J gene. The D gene is left open where the match is weak. Only some rows state a clone size, as once, few, many or a class for expanded clones.

TGCGCCAGCACTCCGTCTGTGGGGAGCTCCTACGAGCAGTACTTC,CASTPSVGSSYEQYF,-,-,TRBV5-1,TRBJ2-7
TGTGCCAGCAGCGTAGGAACTGGGTCCTGGGACACCTCCTACGAGCAGTACTTC,CASSVGTGSWDTSYEQYF,-,-,TRBV9,TRBJ2-7
TGTGCCATCAGTGAGTCTGCGGCGGCAGATACGCAGTATTTT,CAISESAAADTQYF,-,-,TRBV10-3,TRBJ2-3
TGTGCCAGCAGCTCAGGAGGGGATCAGCCCCAGCATTTT,CASSSGGDQPQHF,-,-,TRBV7-6,TRBJ1-5
TGTGCCAGCAGCCCCCGACAGAGATTTCTGGGGACTAATGAAAAACTGTTTTTT,CASSPRQRFLGTNEKLFF,-,-,TRBV11-2,TRBJ1-4
TGTGCCAGCGAAGAGGGTTTTTTTTCGGATACGCAGTATTTT,CASEEGFFSDTQYF,-,-,TRBV6-1,TRBJ2-3
TGTGCCAGCAGCCTGGGGGTGAACACTGAAGCTTTCTTT,CASSLGVNTEAFF,-,-,TRBV5-5,TRBJ1-1
TGTGCTAGCAGCCCAGGGACTAGCGGGGGCGGCACCGGGGAGCTGTTTTTT,CASSPGTSGGGTGELFF,TRBD2,-,TRBV7-7,TRBJ2-2
TGTGCCAGTAGTATAATGGGGGTAGAACAGCCCCAGCATTTT,CASSIMGVEQPQHF,-,-,TRBV19,TRBJ1-5
TGTGCCAGCAGTTACTCGATTGCGACGGAAGCTTTCTTT,CASSYSIATEAFF,-,-,TRBV6-5,TRBJ1-1
TGTGCCAGCAGCGTAGGTACATCTCCCGGGGAGCTGTTTTTT,CASSVGTSPGELFF,-,few,TRBV9,TRBJ2-2
TGCAGCGTTGCAAGGTTACACTCACGGGATGAAGCTTTCTTT,CSVARLHSRDEAFF,-,-,TRBV29-1,TRBJ1-1
TGTGCCATCAGTGAGTCGAGGACAGGGTCCGAGCAGTACTTC,CAISESRTGSEQYF,TRBD1,-,TRBV10-3,TRBJ2-7
TGTGCCAGCAGCCTCAGGGGTAGCAATCAGCCCCAGCATTTT,CASSLRGSNQPQHF,-,-,TRBV7-2,TRBJ1-5
TGTGCCAGCAGCGTAAGCCCTTCATTCGCGACGGGTGAAAAACTGTTTTTT,CASSVSPSFATGEKLFF,-,-,TRBV9,TRBJ1-4
TGCGCCAGCAGCCCGGGACAGGGGGCGAGATTCACCGGGGAGCTGTTTTTT,CASSPGQGARFTGELFF,TRBD1,-,TRBV5-1,TRBJ2-2
TGTGCCAGCAGTGAACCGGGGGGGAGAGGACAGCCCCAGCATTTT,CASSEPGGRGQPQHF,-,-,TRBV6-1,TRBJ1-5
TGTGCCTGGAGGCAGGGGGAATGGACTGAAGCTTTCTTT,CAWRQGEWTEAFF,TRBD1,once,TRBV30,TRBJ1-1
TGTGCTAGTGGTTTGGTACCCGTCCCCCCTCAGCCGTTGGGAGGAAATTTGGAGACCCAGTACTTC,CASGLVPVPPQPLGGNLETQYF,-,once,TRBV12-5,TRBJ2-5
TGTGCCAGCAGTTTAAGGTTTTCTAGGGTCTCCTACAATGAGCAGTTCTTC,CASSLRFSRVSYNEQFF,-,-,TRBV27,TRBJ2-1
TGCGCCAGCAGCCAACCCGGCAGGGCCCGGGGGGGCTACACCTTC,CASSQPGRARGGYTF,-,-,TRBV4-1,TRBJ1-2
TGCGCCAGCAGCTTACAGGGGTACCCCACCGGGAACGGCTACACCTTC,CASSLQGYPTGNGYTF,TRBD1,-,TRBV5-1,TRBJ1-2
TGTGCCAGCCACCGAATGCGTAATAATTCACCCCTCCACTTT,CASHRMRNNSPLHF,-,-,TRBV7-8,TRBJ1-6
TGTGCCAGCAGCTTTCTTACTTTAGCGGGAGGGTCCTACAATGAGCAGTTCTTC,CASSFLTLAGGSYNEQFF,TRBD2,-,TRBV7-2,TRBJ2-1
TGTGCCAGCAGTTTCCCTAGCGATGCCCTTTACAATGAGCAGTTCTTC,CASSFPSDALYNEQFF,-,-,TRBV28,TRBJ2-1
TGTGCCAGCAGCAAACATAGACCGGGACAACGGGGCGAGCAGTACTTC,CASSKHRPGQRGEQYF,-,-,TRBV7-9,TRBJ2-7
TGCAGCGTCCGTAGGGGGACAGGGAATTCACCCCTCCACTTT,CSVRRGTGNSPLHF,TRBD1,-,TRBV29-1,TRBJ1-6
TGTGCCAGCTCTCCGGGACTAGCGAGAGAGACCCAGTACTTC,CASSPGLARETQYF,TRBD2,once,TRBV6-5,TRBJ2-5
TGTGCCAGCAGCTTGGTTCTGGGGGAGGTCACTGAAGCTTTCTTT,CASSLVLGEVTEAFF,-,-,TRBV5-4,TRBJ1-1
TGTGCCAGCAGCGCGGGGACTAGCGGGGTGACCCAGTACTTC,CASSAGTSGVTQYF,TRBD2,-,TRBV9,TRBJ2-5
TGTGCCAGCAGTGATATAGTGGCAGAAAATGAGCAGTTCTTC,CASSDIVAENEQFF,-,-,TRBV2,TRBJ2-1
TGTGCCTGGAGTCCAGAGGCAGATACGCAGTATTTT,CAWSPEADTQYF,-,-,TRBV30,TRBJ2-3
TGTGCCAGCAAGACAGCTCCGGGGACCCAGTACTTC,CASKTAPGTQYF,-,-,TRBV6-5,TRBJ2-5
TGTGCCAGCAGTACCACCCGTTTTCGGGGGTCCTACGAGCAGTACTTC,CASSTTRFRGSYEQYF,-,once,TRBV28,TRBJ2-7
TGTGCCAGCAACCAACAGGGAGGGGAGACCCAGTACTTC,CASNQQGGETQYF,-,-,TRBV11-2,TRBJ2-5
TGTGCCAGCAGTCAACTAGCGGGGCAAGAGCAGTTCTTC,CASSQLAGQEQFF,TRBD2,-,TRBV6-4,TRBJ2-1
TGCGCCAGCAGCTTGGACCTCCGGGGCAATGACTATGGCTACACCTTC,CASSLDLRGNDYGYTF,-,-,TRBV5-1,TRBJ1-2
TGCGCCAGCAGCCAAGATATGCTAAGGAGGGCCTCTCAGCTCTCCTACGAGCAGTACTTC,CASSQDMLRRASQLSYEQYF,-,-,TRBV4-1,TRBJ2-7
TGTGCCAGCGGCCCCCGCGGAGGAGGCTACGAGCAGTACTTC,CASGPRGGGYEQYF,-,-,TRBV28,TRBJ2-7
TGTGCCAGCAGCTTAGGGACTAGCGGGAGAATCGGCGAGCAGTACTTC,CASSLGTSGRIGEQYF,TRBD2,-,TRBV7-2,TRBJ2-7
TGTGCCAGCAGTTATACCGGGGGGGATCAGCCCCAGCATTTT,CASSYTGGDQPQHF,-,-,TRBV6-5,TRBJ1-5
TGTGCCTGGAGTGTACGGGCCGGGGAGCTGTTTTTT,CAWSVRAGELFF,-,-,TRBV30,TRBJ2-2
TGCAGCGTTGAAACGTCGCGGTTGGGGACCCAGTACTTC,CSVETSRLGTQYF,-,-,TRBV29-1,TRBJ2-5
TGTGCCAGCAGTGAAGCACGGCGAAACCAGCCCCTACGGTTCTTC,CASSEARRNQPLRFF,-,-,TRBV6-1,TRBJ2-1
TGCAGCGTCCGGATACACAGATCCAATAACTATGGCTACACCTTC,CSVRIHRSNNYGYTF,-,-,TRBV29-1,TRBJ1-2
TGTGCCAGCAGCTTAGATTCTAGCTCCTACAATGAGCAGTTCTTC,CASSLDSSSYNEQFF,-,-,TRBV11-2,TRBJ2-1
TGTGCCAGCAGCTTTATTGGCGGTTCACGCGAGCAGTACTTC,CASSFIGGSREQYF,-,-,TRBV7-9,TRBJ2-7
TGTGCCAGCAGCGTACAGGGACGGGACACCGGGGAGCTGTTTTTT,CASSVQGRDTGELFF,-,-,TRBV9,TRBJ2-2
TGTGCCAGCAGCTTGGATTCGGGAAACACTGAAGCTTTCTTT,CASSLDSGNTEAFF,-,-,TRBV13,TRBJ1-1